Following are 30 T cell receptor beta chains from one sample sequenced in a study of blood T cell repertoires in COVID-19. Generated by immunoSEQ multiplex PCR, the TCRdb table keeps only in-frame clones and is missing some. This sample carries tens of thousands of clones, 83% of them seen once, and the ten largest clones take around 5%. Sequencing was carried out using peripheral blood. These receptors all stem from a middle-aged man with active COVID-19.

The rearrangement links TRBV5-1 to TRBJ2-2, with a weak D call TRBD1 (6 bases). This CDR3 comprises 18 residues. Germline lookup yields CDR1 SGHRS and CDR2 YFSETQ. The germline V and J ends were trimmed by 4 bases and 4 bases, with 23 bases remaining between them. The CDR3 nucleotides read TGCGCCAGCAGCAATTGGGGGCCCGGGCAGGGGAGCACCGGGGAGCTGTTTTTT. It codes for CASSNWGPGQGSTGELFF.

A single count supports this clone. V usage is TRBV5-1 and J usage is TRBJ2-1, with TRBD2 matching over 11 bases. CDR3 length: 17 amino acids. The junction had 9 bases not matched to a gene; V was cut back by 3 bases and J by 4 bases. The germline CDR1 and CDR2 sequences are SGHRS and YFSETQ. The CDR3 spells CASSSSPGTSGYNEQFF. CDR3 nucleotides: TGCGCCAGCAGCTCGTCGCCCGGGACTAGCGGATACAATGAGCAGTTCTTC. Combining the CDR3 with reference TRBV5-1 and TRBJ2-1 gives the whole variable domain KAGVTQTPRYLIKTRGQQVTLSCSPISGHRSVSWYQQTPGQGLQFLFEYFSETQRNKGNFPGRFSGRQFSNSRSEMNVSTLELGDSALYLCASSSSPGTSGYNEQFFGPGTRLTVL.

The V and J genes are TRBV10-2 and TRBJ2-1; TRBD1 is a possible D gene (6 bases). The V gene lost 4 bases and the J gene lost 5 bases, with 12 bases spanning the gap. The CDR3 runs to 14 residues. Germline lookup yields CDR1 WSHSY and CDR2 SAAADI. CDR3 coding DNA: TGCGCCAGCAGTGGGGGCAGGGGCAACAATGAGCAGTTCTTC. Its translation: CASSGGRGNNEQFF.

The CDR3 DNA is TGCGCCAGCAGCTTGTGGCAGGGAAGCTCTGGAAACACCATATATTTT. It codes for CASSLWQGSSGNTIYF. The rearrangement joins TRBV5-1 to TRBJ1-3, with D possibly TRBD1 on 5 matching bases. The CDR3 has 16 amino acids. Germline V gene sequence: CDR1 SGHRS, CDR2 YFSETQ. The ends were cut back, 1 base at V and 0 bases at J, with 11 bases in the middle.

The chain joins TRBV5-1 to TRBJ1-4; D is undetermined. The V gene's germline CDR1 is SGHRS and CDR2 YFSETQ. The V end lost 4 bases, the J end lost 0 bases, and 7 bases lay between the germline ends. The CDR3 is 14 residues long. The CDR3 loop reads CASSEYATNEKLFF. Written as DNA, the CDR3 is TGCGCCAGCAGCGAGTACGCAACTAATGAAAAACTGTTTTTT.

The chain combines TRBV24-1 with TRBJ2-3; 14 nucleotides match TRBD2. V shed 4 bases, J shed 2 bases, and the junction held 7 bases outside the gene matches. The germline gives CDR1 KGHDR, CDR2 SFDVKD. The CDR3 contains 18 residues. The chain's CDR3 is CATSDLTSGRGLTDTQYF. The DNA of the CDR3 is TGTGCCACCAGTGACCTGACTAGCGGGAGGGGCCTCACAGATACGCAGTATTTT.

The J gene is TRBJ1-1, the V gene TRBV6-2 or TRBV6-3, with a tentative D call TRBD1 (6 bases). Trimming removed 4 bases from V and 5 bases from J, with 14 bases in between. The CDR3 has 14 amino acids. The germline V gene has CDR1 MNHEY and CDR2 SVGEGT. The CDR3 bases are TGTGCCAGCAGTTCCCGAAGGGGGAGAACTGAAGCTTTCTTT. This sequence encodes CASSSRRGRTEAFF.

This sequence joins TRBV10-1 and TRBJ2-3, with 8 bases that match TRBD2. The V gene end was trimmed by 0 bases and the J gene end by 1 base; junction bases not matched to a gene: 0. The CDR3 is 15 amino acids. Looked up from germline, CDR1 is WNHNN and CDR2 is SYGVQD (reference sequence). CDR3 loop: CASSESSGGTDTQYF. For the CDR3, the DNA is TGCGCCAGCAGTGAGTCTAGCGGGGGCACAGATACGCAGTATTTT.

This chain joins TRBV27 and TRBJ2-6; TRBD2 aligns across 10 bases. This CDR3 contains 15 residues. V lost 5 bases, J lost 13 bases, and 11 bases stayed unmatched. CDR1 is MNHEY, CDR2 SMNVEV, per germline (reference sequence). This chain's CDR3 is CASSLTTSGDGVLTF. The CDR3 region has the DNA TGTGCCAGCAGTCTTACTACTAGCGGGGACGGTGTCCTGACTTTC. The full variable domain, completed using reference TRBV27 and TRBJ2-6, is EAQVTQNPRYLITVTGKKLTVTCSQNMNHEYMSWYRQDPGLGLRQIYYSMNVEVTDKGDVPEGYKVSRKEKRNFPLILESPSPNQTSLYFCASSLTTSGDGVLTFGAGSRLTVL.

The chain recombines TRBV9 with TRBJ2-7; D might be TRBD2 (6 bases). Trimming took off 4 bases at V and 7 bases at J, with 15 bases between the two ends. The CDR3 is 13 residues long. The germline V gene has CDR1 SGDLS and CDR2 YYNGEE. In nucleotides, the CDR3 is TGTGCCAGCAGCCCCGGGACTCCCTGGGAGCAGTACTTC. This sequence encodes CASSPGTPWEQYF.

J is TRBJ2-5 and V is TRBV3-1 (or the pseudogene TRBV3-2); no clear D gene. The V gene lost 0 bases and the J gene lost 5 bases, with 10 bases spanning the gap. The CDR3 sequence is 14 residues long. CDR1 is LGHDT and CDR2 is YNNKEL in the germline V gene (reference sequence). CDR3 sequence (DNA): TGTGCCAGCAGCCAAGATGGTAGCTGGGAGACCCAGTACTTC. Amino acid sequence: CASSQDGSWETQYF.

This rearrangement joins TRBV6-5 to TRBJ2-3; D is uncertain. Per the germline V gene, CDR1 is MNHEY and CDR2 is SVGAGI. Trimming took off 8 bases at V and 3 bases at J, with 12 bases between the two ends. The CDR3 has 13 amino acids. CDR3 nucleotides: TGTGCCAGCTTGGGCAGGTATACAGATACGCAGTATTTT. Translating gives CASLGRYTDTQYF.

V and J are TRBV18 and TRBJ2-2; a possible D gene is TRBD1 (6 bases). Germline CDR1 and CDR2: KGHSH and LQKENI. With 3 bases removed from V and 5 bases from J, the gap between germline ends came to 10 bases. The CDR3 has 14 amino acids. The CDR3 reads CASSPTTGTGELFF. The CDR3 nucleotides read TGTGCCAGCTCACCGACCACAGGGACCGGGGAGCTGTTTTTT. Filled out from reference TRBV18 and TRBJ2-2, the complete variable domain reads NAGVMQNPRHLVRRRGQEARLRCSPMKGHSHVYWYRQLPEEGLKFMVYLQKENIIDESGMPKERFSAEFPKEGPSILRIQQVVRGDSAAYFCASSPTTGTGELFFGEGSRLTVL.

This chain joins TRBV5-1 and TRBJ2-7; perhaps TRBD2 as D (5 bases). V lost 0 bases and J 2 bases, leaving 6 bases between the germline ends. The germline V gene has CDR1 SGHRS and CDR2 YFSETQ. This CDR3 is built from 13 residues. CDR3 loop: CASSLGGTYEQYF. The CDR3 DNA reads TGCGCCAGCAGCTTGGGAGGGACCTACGAGCAGTACTTC. Looking up the rest from reference TRBV5-1 and TRBJ2-7 gives the full variable domain: KAGVTQTPRYLIKTRGQQVTLSCSPISGHRSVSWYQQTPGQGLQFLFEYFSETQRNKGNFPGRFSGRQFSNSRSEMNVSTLELGDSALYLCASSLGGTYEQYFGPGTRLTVT.

J is TRBJ2-5 and V is TRBV7-9; 8 bases are shared with TRBD1. Germline values: CDR1 SEHNR, CDR2 FQNEAQ (reference sequence). The CDR3 is 16 amino acids. J lost 1 base, V lost 3 bases, and 7 bases had no gene match. In DNA, the CDR3 is TGTGCCAGCAGCTTTGGGTCCACAGGGGGCCAAGAGACCCAGTACTTC. Translating it yields CASSFGSTGGQETQYF.

This rearrangement joins TRBV27 to TRBJ2-7; TRBD2 matches 13 bases. Germline CDR1 and CDR2: MNHEY and SMNVEV (reference sequence). The CDR3 is made up of 16 amino acids. Trimming cost V 6 bases and J 4 bases; bases outside gene matches: 9. The CDR3 DNA is TGTGCCAGCAGCCCCCGGACTAGCGGGAGTGTGTACGAGCAGTACTTC. This codes for CASSPRTSGSVYEQYF.

The V call is TRBV9, the J call TRBJ2-3; 12 nucleotides match TRBD2. After removal of 3 bases from V and 6 bases from J, the junction contained 8 bases not matched to a gene. Looked up from germline, CDR1 is SGDLS and CDR2 is YYNGEE. The CDR3 is 16 residues long. CDR3 loop: CASSAASGGAGDTQYF. CDR3 coding DNA: TGTGCCAGCAGCGCAGCTAGCGGGGGGGCAGGGGATACGCAGTATTTT.

This rearrangement joins TRBV11-3 to TRBJ2-2, with TRBD1 matching 8 bases. Losses at the gene ends were 2 bases for V and 7 bases for J; bases not matched to a gene: 9. Germline-derived CDR1 and CDR2 are SGHNT and YENEEA. The CDR3 is 16 amino acids. CDR3 residues: CASSLKATGAGGELFF. The CDR3 DNA reads TGTGCCAGCAGCTTAAAGGCGACAGGGGCGGGCGGGGAGCTGTTTTTT. The complete variable domain, with remaining parts taken from reference TRBV11-3 and TRBJ2-2, reads EAGVVQSPRYKIIEKKQPVAFWCNPISGHNTLYWYLQNLGQGPELLIRYENEEAVDDSQLPKDRFSAERLKGVDSTLKIQPAELGDSAVYLCASSLKATGAGGELFFGEGSRLTVL.

The count of this clone is one. The J gene is TRBJ2-1, the V gene TRBV11-3; 7 bases fit TRBD2. Looked up from germline, CDR1 is SGHNT and CDR2 is YENEEA. The CDR3 loop spans 16 amino acids. Trimming removed 0 bases from V and 6 bases from J; junction bases left unmatched: 8. DNA for the CDR3: TGTGCCAGCAGCTTAGATGGGGCGGGAGTAAGCAATGAGCAGTTCTTC. Translating it yields CASSLDGAGVSNEQFF.

The CDR3, as DNA: TGTGCCAGCAGTTTATACCCTTACAGAAGTAATGAAAAACTGTTTTTT. Translated, it gives CASSLYPYRSNEKLFF. The genes are TRBV28 and TRBJ1-4, with no clear D. The CDR3 extends over 16 amino acids. Germline CDR1 and CDR2: MDHEN and SYDVKM. Trimming removed 1 base from V and 4 bases from J, with 13 bases in between.

With regard to this clone: The same CDR3 also results from other DNA sequences found in this sample. This chain uses TRBV27 with TRBJ2-7; 8 bases line up with TRBD2. CDR1 and CDR2 (germline): MNHEY, SMNVEV (reference sequence). V dropped 2 bases and J dropped 2; count of bases not matched to a gene: 2. The CDR3 length is 14 residues. The CDR3 loop is CASSLAGGPYEQYF. As DNA, the CDR3 is TGTGCCAGCAGTTTAGCGGGAGGTCCCTACGAGCAGTACTTC.

This chain links TRBV5-6 with TRBJ2-3; 7 nucleotides line up with TRBD2. Germline CDR1 reads SGHDT; CDR2 reads YYEEEE. This CDR3 region has 15 residues. The ends lost 4 bases at V and 2 bases at J; junction bases unmatched: 7. CDR3 DNA sequence: TGTGCCAGCAGCGGGGGGGTGGTCCTCACAGATACGCAGTATTTT. The encoded protein is CASSGGVVLTDTQYF. Looking up the rest from reference TRBV5-6 and TRBJ2-3 gives the full variable domain: DAGVTQSPTHLIKTRGQQVTLRCSPKSGHDTVSWYQQALGQGPQFIFQYYEEEERQRGNFPDRFSGHQFPNYSSELNVNALLLGDSALYLCASSGGVVLTDTQYFGPGTRLTVL.

Comments on this clone: Other DNA sequences within the sample encode an identical CDR3. The chain carries TRBV18 and TRBJ1-2; no reliable D call. V was clipped by 0 bases and J by 11 bases, with 10 bases between them. This CDR3 is built from 12 residues. Per the germline V gene, CDR1 is KGHSH and CDR2 is LQKENI. Here the CDR3 DNA reads TGTGCCAGCTCACCACCGGATCGGGGATACACCTTC. Its protein product is CASSPPDRGYTF.

This sequence joins TRBV6-5 and TRBJ1-5; perhaps TRBD1 as D (6 bases). Germline V gene sequence: CDR1 MNHEY, CDR2 SVGAGI. Trimming shortened V by 6 bases and J by 10 bases, and 19 bases separated the two germline ends. The CDR3 extends over 14 amino acids. The CDR3 loop reads CASSKPGASSPQHF. The CDR3 DNA follows: TGTGCCAGCAGCAAGCCAGGGGCCTCCTCCCCCCAGCATTTT.

The chain employs TRBV5-1 and TRBJ1-6; the match to TRBD1 covers 9 bases. The CDR3 has 15 amino acids. Germline V lookup: CDR1 SGHRS, CDR2 YFSETQ. V lost 0 bases, J lost 9 bases, and 4 bases stayed unmatched. CDR3 protein: CASSLAGQGSSPLHF. In DNA form, the CDR3 reads TGCGCCAGCAGCTTGGCCGGACAGGGGTCTTCACCCCTCCACTTT. The entire variable domain, with the rest obtained from reference TRBV5-1 and TRBJ1-6, is as follows: KAGVTQTPRYLIKTRGQQVTLSCSPISGHRSVSWYQQTPGQGLQFLFEYFSETQRNKGNFPGRFSGRQFSNSRSEMNVSTLELGDSALYLCASSLAGQGSSPLHFGNGTRLTVT.

The chain employs TRBV20-1 and TRBJ2-3, with D unclear. Trimming left V 2 bases short and J 4 bases short, with 4 bases between. Germline V gene data show CDR1 as DFQATT and CDR2 as SNEGSKA (reference sequence). CDR3 length: 11 residues. This CDR3 reads CSARSADTQYF. DNA for the CDR3: TGCAGTGCTAGATCGGCAGATACGCAGTATTTT.

The rearrangement links TRBV28 to TRBJ2-4; D unclear. Trimming took 5 bases from V and 0 from J, leaving 17 bases between them. CDR1 is MDHEN and CDR2 is SYDVKM in the germline V gene. CDR3 length: 17 amino acids. The CDR3 reads CASSPRGYRRAKNIQYF. DNA for the CDR3: TGTGCCAGCAGTCCAAGAGGCTACCGACGAGCCAAAAACATTCAGTACTTC. Combining the CDR3 with reference TRBV28 and TRBJ2-4 gives the whole variable domain DVKVTQSSRYLVKRTGEKVFLECVQDMDHENMFWYRQDPGLGLRLIYFSYDVKMKEKGDIPEGYSVSREKKERFSLILESASTNQTSMYLCASSPRGYRRAKNIQYFGAGTRLSVL.

The table lists this clone with a count of one. CDR3: CASSASLAGVGNEQFF. The CDR3 bases are TGTGCCAGCAGCGCCTCACTAGCGGGAGTAGGCAATGAGCAGTTCTTC. This rearrangement joins TRBV7-7 to TRBJ2-1; 11 nucleotides agree with TRBD2. CDR3 length equals 16 residues. V was clipped by 5 bases and J by 6 bases; unmatched bases: 9. Germline CDR1 reads SSHAT; CDR2 reads FNYEAQ (reference sequence). Looking up the rest from reference TRBV7-7 and TRBJ2-1 gives the full variable domain: GAGVSQSPRYKVTKRGQDVTLRCDPISSHATLYWYQQALGQGPEFLTYFNYEAQPDKSGLPSDRFSAERPEGSISTLTIQRTEQRDSAMYRCASSASLAGVGNEQFFGPGTRLTVL.

The V and J genes are TRBV5-1 and TRBJ2-7; 8 positions agree with TRBD2. After removal of 0 bases from V and 4 bases from J, the junction contained 6 bases not matched to a gene. This CDR3 has 15 residues. Germline lookup yields CDR1 SGHRS and CDR2 YFSETQ. The DNA for the CDR3 is TGCGCCAGCAGCTTGGGCGGGGGGCCTCGGTACGAGCAGTACTTC. Translating it yields CASSLGGGPRYEQYF.

The chain has TRBV9 and TRBJ1-1; the match to TRBD1 covers 7 bases. CDR3 length: 14 amino acids. CDR1 and CDR2 (germline): SGDLS, YYNGEE. After removal of 4 bases from V and 0 bases from J, the junction contained 3 bases not matched to a gene. CDR3 region: CASSFGQVNTEAFF. The CDR3 DNA reads as TGTGCCAGCAGCTTTGGACAGGTGAACACTGAAGCTTTCTTT.